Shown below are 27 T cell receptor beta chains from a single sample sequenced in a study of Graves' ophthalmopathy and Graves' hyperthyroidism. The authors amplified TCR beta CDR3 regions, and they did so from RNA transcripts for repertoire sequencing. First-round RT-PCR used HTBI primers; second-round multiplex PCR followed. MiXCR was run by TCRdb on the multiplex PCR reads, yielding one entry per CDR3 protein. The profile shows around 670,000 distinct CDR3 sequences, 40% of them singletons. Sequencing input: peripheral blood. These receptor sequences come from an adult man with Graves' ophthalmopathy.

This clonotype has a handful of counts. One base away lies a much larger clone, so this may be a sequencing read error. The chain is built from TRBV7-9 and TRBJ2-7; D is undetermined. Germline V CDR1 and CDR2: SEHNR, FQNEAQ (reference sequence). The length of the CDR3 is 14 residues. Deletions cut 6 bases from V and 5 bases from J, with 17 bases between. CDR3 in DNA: TGTGCCAGCAGTCGAGAGCAGGATTCGCACGAGCAGTACTTC. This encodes CASSREQDSHEQYF. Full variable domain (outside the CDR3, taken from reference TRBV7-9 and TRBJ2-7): DTGVSQNPRHKITKRGQNVTFRCDPISEHNRLYWYRQTLGQGPEFLTYFQNEAQLEKSRLLSDRFSAERPKGSFSTLEIQRTEQGDSAMYLCASSREQDSHEQYFGPGTRLTVT.

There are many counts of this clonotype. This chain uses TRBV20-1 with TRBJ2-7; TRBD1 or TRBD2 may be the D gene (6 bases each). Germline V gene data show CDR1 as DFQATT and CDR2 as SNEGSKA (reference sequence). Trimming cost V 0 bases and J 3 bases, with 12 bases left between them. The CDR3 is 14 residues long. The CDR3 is CSARDRGGGYEQYF. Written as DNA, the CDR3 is TGCAGTGCTAGAGACAGGGGAGGCGGCTACGAGCAGTACTTC.

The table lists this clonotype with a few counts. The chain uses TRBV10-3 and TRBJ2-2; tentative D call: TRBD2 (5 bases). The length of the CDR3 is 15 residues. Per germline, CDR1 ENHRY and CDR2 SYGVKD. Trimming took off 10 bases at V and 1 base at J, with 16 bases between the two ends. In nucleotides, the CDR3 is TGTGCCAGCAGCCCCGGGGTGGGGAACACCGGGGAGCTGTTTTTT. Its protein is CASSPGVGNTGELFF.

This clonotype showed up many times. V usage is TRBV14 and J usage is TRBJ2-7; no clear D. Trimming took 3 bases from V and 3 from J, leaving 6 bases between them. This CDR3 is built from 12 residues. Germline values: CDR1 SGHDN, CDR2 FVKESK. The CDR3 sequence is CASSHGSYEQYF. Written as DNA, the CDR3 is TGTGCCAGCAGCCACGGCAGCTACGAGCAGTACTTC.

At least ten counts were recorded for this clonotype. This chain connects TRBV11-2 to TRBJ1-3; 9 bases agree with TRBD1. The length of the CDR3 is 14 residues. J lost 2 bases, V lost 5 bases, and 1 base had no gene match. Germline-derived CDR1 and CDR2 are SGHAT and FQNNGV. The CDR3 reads CASSGTGTGNTIYF. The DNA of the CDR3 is TGTGCCAGCAGCGGGACAGGGACTGGAAACACCATATATTTT.

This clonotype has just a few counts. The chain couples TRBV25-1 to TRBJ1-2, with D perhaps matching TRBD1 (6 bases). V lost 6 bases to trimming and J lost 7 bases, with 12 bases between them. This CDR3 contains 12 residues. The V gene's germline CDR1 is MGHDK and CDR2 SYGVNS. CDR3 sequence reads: CASSSGVLGYTF. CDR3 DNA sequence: TGTGCCAGCAGCTCAGGGGTACTTGGCTACACCTTC.

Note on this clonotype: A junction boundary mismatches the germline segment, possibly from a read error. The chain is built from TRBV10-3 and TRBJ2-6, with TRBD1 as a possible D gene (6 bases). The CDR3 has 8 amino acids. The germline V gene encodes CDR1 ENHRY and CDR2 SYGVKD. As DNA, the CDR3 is TGTGCCATCAGCGTACAGGGTTTC. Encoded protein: CAISVQGF.

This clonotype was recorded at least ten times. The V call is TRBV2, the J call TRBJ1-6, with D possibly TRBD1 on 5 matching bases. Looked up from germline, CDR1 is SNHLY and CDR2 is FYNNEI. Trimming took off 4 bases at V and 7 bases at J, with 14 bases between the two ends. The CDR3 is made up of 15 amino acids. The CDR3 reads CASSVLTEGNSPLHF. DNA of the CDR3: TGTGCCAGCAGTGTCTTGACAGAAGGCAATTCACCCCTCCACTTT. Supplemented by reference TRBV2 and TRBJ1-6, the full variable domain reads EPEVTQTPSHQVTQMGQEVILRCVPISNHLYFYWYRQILGQKVEFLVSFYNNEISEKSEIFDDQFSVERPDGSNFTLKIRSTKLEDSAMYFCASSVLTEGNSPLHFGNGTRLTVT.

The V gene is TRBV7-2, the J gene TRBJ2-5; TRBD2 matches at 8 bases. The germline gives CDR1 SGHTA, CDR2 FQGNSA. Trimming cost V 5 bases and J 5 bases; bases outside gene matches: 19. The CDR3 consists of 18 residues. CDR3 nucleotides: TGTGCCAGCAGCCACGAACGGACTAGCTGGGAGGTGTTGGAGACCCAGTACTTC. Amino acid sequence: CASSHERTSWEVLETQYF.

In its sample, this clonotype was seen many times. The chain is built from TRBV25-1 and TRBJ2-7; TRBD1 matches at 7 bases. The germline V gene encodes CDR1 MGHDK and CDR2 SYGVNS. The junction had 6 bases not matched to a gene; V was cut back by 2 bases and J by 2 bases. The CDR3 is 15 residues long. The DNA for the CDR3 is TGTGCCAGCAGTGAACTAGGGACAGCCACCTACGAGCAGTACTTC. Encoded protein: CASSELGTATYEQYF.

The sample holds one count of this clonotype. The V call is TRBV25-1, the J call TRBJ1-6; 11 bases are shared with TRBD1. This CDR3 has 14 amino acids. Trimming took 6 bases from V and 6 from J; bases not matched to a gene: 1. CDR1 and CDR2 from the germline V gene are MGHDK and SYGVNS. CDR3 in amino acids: CASRDRGPNSPLHF. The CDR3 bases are TGTGCCAGCAGGGACAGGGGGCCTAATTCACCCCTCCACTTT.

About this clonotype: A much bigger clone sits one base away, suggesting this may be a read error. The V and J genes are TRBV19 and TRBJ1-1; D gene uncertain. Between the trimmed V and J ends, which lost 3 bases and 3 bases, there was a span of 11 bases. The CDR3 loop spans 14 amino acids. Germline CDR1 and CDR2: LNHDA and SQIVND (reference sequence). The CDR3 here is CASSMQPWDTEAFF. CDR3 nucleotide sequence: TGTGCCAGTAGTATGCAGCCCTGGGACACTGAAGCTTTCTTT.

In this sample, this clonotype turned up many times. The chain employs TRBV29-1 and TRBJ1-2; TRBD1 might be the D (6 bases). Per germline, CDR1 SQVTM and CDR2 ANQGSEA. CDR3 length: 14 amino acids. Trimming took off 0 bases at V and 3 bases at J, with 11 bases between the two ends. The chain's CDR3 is CSVEEGGWHYGYTF. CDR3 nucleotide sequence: TGCAGCGTTGAAGAAGGGGGGTGGCACTATGGCTACACCTTC.

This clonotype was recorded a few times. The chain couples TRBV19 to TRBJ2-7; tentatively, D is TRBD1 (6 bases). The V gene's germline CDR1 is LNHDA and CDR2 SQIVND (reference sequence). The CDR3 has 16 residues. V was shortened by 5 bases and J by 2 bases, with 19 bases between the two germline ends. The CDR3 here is CASSAKEGQSTYEQYF. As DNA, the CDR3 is TGTGCCAGTAGTGCCAAAGAAGGACAGTCAACCTACGAGCAGTACTTC. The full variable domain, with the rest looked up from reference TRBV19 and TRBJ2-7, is DGGITQSPKYLFRKEGQNVTLSCEQNLNHDAMYWYRQDPGQGLRLIYYSQIVNDFQKGDIAEGYSVSREKKESFPLTVTSAQKNPTAFYLCASSAKEGQSTYEQYFGPGTRLTVT.

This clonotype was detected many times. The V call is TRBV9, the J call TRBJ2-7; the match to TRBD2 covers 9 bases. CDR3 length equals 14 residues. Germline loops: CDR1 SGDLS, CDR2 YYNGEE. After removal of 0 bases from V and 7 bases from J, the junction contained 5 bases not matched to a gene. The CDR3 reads CASSVVSSGNEQYF. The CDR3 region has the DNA TGTGCCAGCAGCGTAGTATCTAGCGGGAATGAGCAGTACTTC.

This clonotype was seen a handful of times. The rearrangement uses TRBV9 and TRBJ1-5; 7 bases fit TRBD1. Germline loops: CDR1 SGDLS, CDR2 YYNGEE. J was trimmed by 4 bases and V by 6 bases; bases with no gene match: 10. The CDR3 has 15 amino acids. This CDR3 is CASISEGARNQPQHF. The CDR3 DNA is TGTGCCAGCATTTCCGAGGGGGCTCGGAATCAGCCCCAGCATTTT.

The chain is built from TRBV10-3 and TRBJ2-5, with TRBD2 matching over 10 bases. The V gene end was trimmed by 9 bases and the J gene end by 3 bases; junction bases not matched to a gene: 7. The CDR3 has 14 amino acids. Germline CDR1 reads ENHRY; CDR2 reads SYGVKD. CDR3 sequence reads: CAIEGTSGKETQYF. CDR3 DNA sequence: TGTGCCATAGAAGGCACTAGCGGGAAAGAGACCCAGTACTTC.

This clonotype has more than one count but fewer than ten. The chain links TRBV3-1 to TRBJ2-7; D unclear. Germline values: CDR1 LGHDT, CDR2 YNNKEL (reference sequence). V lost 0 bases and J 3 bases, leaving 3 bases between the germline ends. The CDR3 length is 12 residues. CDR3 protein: CASSQEYYEQYF. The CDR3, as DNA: TGTGCCAGCAGCCAAGAGTACTACGAGCAGTACTTC.

The CDR3 nucleotides read TGTGCCAGCAGCTTAATCGGCCGCACCGGGGAGCTGTTTTTT. It codes for CASSLIGRTGELFF. The chain couples TRBV7-9 to TRBJ2-2; D gene unclear. V was cut by 2 bases and J by 4 bases, with 8 bases left in between. The V gene's germline CDR1 is SEHNR and CDR2 FQNEAQ (reference sequence). The CDR3 has 14 residues.

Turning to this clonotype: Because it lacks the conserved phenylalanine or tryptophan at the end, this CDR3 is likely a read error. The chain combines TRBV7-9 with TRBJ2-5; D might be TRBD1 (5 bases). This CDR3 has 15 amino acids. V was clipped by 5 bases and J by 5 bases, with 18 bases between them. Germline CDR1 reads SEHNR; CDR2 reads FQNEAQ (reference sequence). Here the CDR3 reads CASSLRTQGSETQYL. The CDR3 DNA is TGTGCCAGCAGCCTCAGGACGCAGGGATCGGAGACCCAGTACCTC.

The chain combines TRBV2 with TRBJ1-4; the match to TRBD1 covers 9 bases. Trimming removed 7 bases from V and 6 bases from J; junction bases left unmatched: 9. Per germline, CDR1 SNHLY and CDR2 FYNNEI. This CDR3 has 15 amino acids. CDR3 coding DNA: TGTGCCAGCAAGCCCTGGACAGGGGATCATGAAAAACTGTTTTTT. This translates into CASKPWTGDHEKLFF.

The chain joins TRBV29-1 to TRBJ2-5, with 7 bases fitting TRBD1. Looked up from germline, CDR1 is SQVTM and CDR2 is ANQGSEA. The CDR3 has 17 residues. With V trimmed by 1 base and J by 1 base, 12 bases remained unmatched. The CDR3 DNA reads TGCAGCGTTGAAGGATTAAAAGGACAGGCTCTCCAAGAGACCCAGTACTTC. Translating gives CSVEGLKGQALQETQYF.

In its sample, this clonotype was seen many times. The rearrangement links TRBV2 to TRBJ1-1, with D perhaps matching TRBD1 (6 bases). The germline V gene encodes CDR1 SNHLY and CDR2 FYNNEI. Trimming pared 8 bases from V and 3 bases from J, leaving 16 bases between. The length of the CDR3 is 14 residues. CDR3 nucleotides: TGTGCCAGCTTCCCGAATTACAGGGACACTGAAGCTTTCTTT. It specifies CASFPNYRDTEAFF.

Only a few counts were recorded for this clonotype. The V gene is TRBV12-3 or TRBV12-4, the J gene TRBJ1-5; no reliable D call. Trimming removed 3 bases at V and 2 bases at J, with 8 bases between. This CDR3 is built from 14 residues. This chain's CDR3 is CASSLLAGNQPQHF. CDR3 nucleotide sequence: TGTGCCAGCAGTTTGCTTGCTGGCAATCAGCCCCAGCATTTT.

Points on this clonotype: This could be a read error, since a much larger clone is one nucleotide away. The CDR3 here is CAGSPRDSMNSPLHF. The CDR3 DNA sequence: TGTGCCGGCAGCCCCAGGGACAGCATGAATTCACCCCTCCACTTT. The V call is TRBV9, the J call TRBJ1-6; TRBD1 matches at 7 bases. CDR3 length: 15 residues. CDR1 SGDLS and CDR2 YYNGEE come from the germline V gene.

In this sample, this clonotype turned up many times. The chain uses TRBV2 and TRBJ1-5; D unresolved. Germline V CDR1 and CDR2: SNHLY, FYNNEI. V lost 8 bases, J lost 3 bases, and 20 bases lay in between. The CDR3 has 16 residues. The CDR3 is CASSPGHGWDNQPQHF. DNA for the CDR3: TGTGCCAGCTCACCCGGGCACGGGTGGGACAATCAGCCCCAGCATTTT. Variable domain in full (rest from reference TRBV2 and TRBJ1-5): EPEVTQTPSHQVTQMGQEVILRCVPISNHLYFYWYRQILGQKVEFLVSFYNNEISEKSEIFDDQFSVERPDGSNFTLKIRSTKLEDSAMYFCASSPGHGWDNQPQHFGDGTRLSIL.

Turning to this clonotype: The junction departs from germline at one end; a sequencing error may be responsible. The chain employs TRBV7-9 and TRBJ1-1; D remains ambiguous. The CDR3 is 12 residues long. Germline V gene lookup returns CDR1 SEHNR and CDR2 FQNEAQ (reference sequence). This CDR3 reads CASSHSNTEAFF. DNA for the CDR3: TGCGCCAGCAGCCACAGTAACACTGAAGCTTTCTTT.